The 4 T cell receptor beta chains given below trace back to one sample, sequenced in a study of T cells after posttransplantation cyclophosphamide. Repertoires were generated with immunoSEQ multiplex PCR, while TCRdb's copy carries only in-frame clones and drops some. The sample comprises around 16,000 clones, approximately 94% of which are singletons, and roughly 0.3% rests with the top ten. Cells defined as naive were viable CD3+CD4+ or CD3+CD8+ and CCR7+CD45RA+CD45RO-CD95-CD27+CD28+. The sequenced material came from naive CD4+ T cells sorted from blood. The receptors come from a woman aged 45 to 65 in good health and a related stem cell transplant donor.

The chain carries TRBV18 and TRBJ2-3; D not resolved. Germline CDR1 reads KGHSH; CDR2 reads LQKENI. V lost 3 bases to trimming and J lost 6 bases, with 13 bases between them. The CDR3 length is 14 residues. CDR3 bases: TGTGCCAGCTCACCCAGCGCCAGAGCGGATACGCAGTATTTT. Residues: CASSPSARADTQYF.

The chain combines TRBV2 with TRBJ2-7; TRBD2 matches at 9 bases. The germline gives CDR1 SNHLY, CDR2 FYNNEI. CDR3 length: 14 amino acids. V lost 6 bases to trimming and J lost 7 bases; unmatched junction nucleotides: 10. The CDR3 protein is CASRVPGLAREQYF. The DNA for the CDR3 is TGTGCCAGCAGGGTTCCGGGACTAGCACGGGAGCAGTACTTC.

V usage is TRBV2 and J usage is TRBJ2-7, with 8 bases matching TRBD1. Trimming removed 6 bases from V and 4 bases from J; junction bases left unmatched: 2. Germline V gene sequence: CDR1 SNHLY, CDR2 FYNNEI. The CDR3 sequence is 12 residues long. The CDR3 is CASSGQGYEQYF. CDR3 sequence (DNA): TGTGCCAGCAGCGGACAGGGTTACGAGCAGTACTTC.

The chain employs TRBV28 and TRBJ1-2, with TRBD1 as a possible D gene (5 bases). The CDR3 totals 15 residues. With 3 bases removed from V and 2 bases from J, the gap between germline ends came to 13 bases. CDR1 is MDHEN, CDR2 SYDVKM, per germline. CDR3 in amino acids: CASSFGTSLNYGYTF. The CDR3 DNA reads as TGTGCCAGCAGTTTCGGGACTTCTCTCAACTATGGCTACACCTTC.